The present T cell receptor (beta chain) was sequenced within a study of blood T cell repertoires in COVID-19. Study information: Some COVID-19 samples were acute and others convalescent; all came from the United States, Italy and Spain.

V shed 2 bases and J shed 6 bases, with 25 bases lying between them. Germline lookup yields CDR1 MDHEN and CDR2 SYDVKM. CDR3 length: 18 amino acids. How the authors handled the data: Cell counts per sample came from amplifying reference gene primers. Sequencing used immunoSEQ multiplex PCR; TCRdb keeps in-frame clones, though not all of them. The DNA gave D and trimming, while V, J and clone size come from that table. The profile shows around 200,000 clones, approximately 80% of them singletons. The clonotype originates from a woman older than 75 with acute or convalescent COVID-19. V and J are TRBV28 and TRBJ1-2, with D unclear. The sample consisted of peripheral blood. The CDR3 nucleotides are TGTGCCAGCAGTTTAAGGCTCACAGTGAATAAAATAGGCGATGGCTACACCTTC. Amino acid sequence: CASSLRLTVNKIGDGYTF.